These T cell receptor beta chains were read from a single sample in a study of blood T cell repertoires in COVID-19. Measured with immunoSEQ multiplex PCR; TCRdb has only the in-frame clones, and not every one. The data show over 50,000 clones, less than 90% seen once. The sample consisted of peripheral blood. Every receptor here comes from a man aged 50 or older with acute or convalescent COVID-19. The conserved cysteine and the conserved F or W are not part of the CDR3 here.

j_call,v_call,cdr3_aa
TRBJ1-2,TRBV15,ATSRDRGDGYT
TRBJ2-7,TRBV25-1,ASSERTGTYEQY
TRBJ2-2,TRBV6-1,ASSAETGRSTGELF
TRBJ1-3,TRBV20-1,SASSGPSGNTIY
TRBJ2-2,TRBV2,ASTLTGADTGELF
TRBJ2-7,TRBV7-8,ASSLGFENSYEQY
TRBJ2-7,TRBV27,ASSLHPRGYEQY
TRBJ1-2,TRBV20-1,SATGGGGYT
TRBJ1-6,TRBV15,ATSRDVQGNSPLH
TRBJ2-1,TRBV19,ASRPFAAGGFNEQF
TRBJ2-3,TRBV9,ASSVRDRGTDTQY
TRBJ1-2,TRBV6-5,ASTAGLASGYT
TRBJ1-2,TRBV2,ASSAPGTKGYT
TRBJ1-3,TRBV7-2,ASSAFGTGNTIY